This T cell receptor beta chain was identified during a study of neurological immune-mediated disorders. The wider study: Relapsing-remitting patients made up about 90% of the roughly 34 multiple sclerosis patients, and secondary progressive patients made up 3. Broader study findings: Phylogenetically, 18 of 34 multiple sclerosis patients' repertoires fell into one related-CDR3 cluster, a possible signature. The greatest TCR clonal expansion occurred in HTLV-1-associated myelopathy and the least in multiple sclerosis, which fell below healthy controls.

The CDR3 sequence is 16 residues long. V lost 0 bases and J lost 4; bases outside the gene matches: 6. Looked up from germline, CDR1 is DFQATT and CDR2 is SNEGSKA (reference sequence). Unsorted libraries were prepared from 2 million PBMCs that had been stored at -80 C. TCRdb used MiXCR to reprocess the 5' RACE reads, holding one entry per CDR3 protein. There are roughly 74,000 distinct CDR3 sequences in the sample; roughly 5% occur only once, and 7.4% lies in the top ten. This clonotype was counted ten times or more. Its antigen remains unknown. Sample: PBMCs. The TCR sequence derives from a man aged 18 to 30 with multiple sclerosis. The chain joins TRBV20-1 to TRBJ2-1; 10 nucleotides match TRBD1. In DNA form, the CDR3 reads TGCAGTGCTAGAGATGCTGGGACAGGGGATTACAATGAGCAGTTCTTC. Protein sequence: CSARDAGTGDYNEQFF.